The 3 T cell receptor beta chains given below trace back to one sample, sequenced in a study of blood T cell repertoires in COVID-19. The protocol was immunoSEQ multiplex PCR, while the TCRdb copy is restricted to in-frame clones and leaves out a portion. Among under 300,000 clones listed, about 91% were seen once. Sequencing input: peripheral blood. Receptors originate from a woman aged 35 to 49 who had recovered from COVID-19.

The CDR3 DNA follows: TGTGCCAGCAGTTTCCCGGACAGGGTAAGCAATCAGCCCCAGCATTTT. Protein product: CASSFPDRVSNQPQHF. This chain uses TRBV27 with TRBJ1-5; 8 bases fit TRBD1. J was trimmed by 1 base and V by 3 bases; bases with no gene match: 5. This CDR3 has 16 residues. Germline assignment: CDR1 MNHEY and CDR2 SMNVEV (reference sequence).

The CDR3 DNA reads as TGTGCCAGCAGCCCGACAGGAGATAGCAATCAGCCCCAGCATTTT. Its translation: CASSPTGDSNQPQHF. The rearrangement links TRBV9 to TRBJ1-5; D may be TRBD1 (6 bases). The germline CDR1 and CDR2 sequences are SGDLS and YYNGEE. The CDR3 totals 15 residues. V dropped 4 bases and J dropped 0 bases, with 11 bases sitting between them.

This chain links TRBV11-2 with TRBJ1-2, with D unclear. CDR3 length equals 12 residues. CDR1 is SGHAT and CDR2 is FQNNGV in the germline V gene. The V end lost 4 bases, the J end lost 8 bases, and 11 bases lay between the germline ends. The CDR3 bases are TGTGCCAGCAGCTCCTTTGCGAGAGGCTACACCTTC. This sequence encodes CASSSFARGYTF.